The clone carrying this T cell receptor beta chain was counted many times. J lost 7 bases, V lost 5 bases, and 10 bases had no gene match. The CDR3 is 15 amino acids. From germline, CDR1 is SGHAT and CDR2 FQNNGV. Synthesis of TCR cDNA relied on 5'RACE template switching, which attached a universal primer site and UMIs. MiXCR, run by TCRdb on the 5' RACE reads, gives a single entry per CDR3 protein. There are 230,000 or so distinct CDR3 sequences in the sample; 6.7% occur only once, and 0.8% to 1.2% lies in the top ten. These data originate in a study of T cells after yellow fever vaccination. Sample: CD4+ T cells sorted from PBMCs, taken on the day of the yellow fever booster vaccination. The source of this sequence is a man aged 25 to 40 who received the YFV17D yellow fever vaccine. This chain connects TRBV11-2 to TRBJ1-1; 10 nucleotides agree with TRBD1. For the CDR3, the DNA is TGTGCCAGCAGCCGGCGGGGACAGGGGAATGATGAAGCTTTCTTT. It is translated as CASSRRGQGNDEAFF.